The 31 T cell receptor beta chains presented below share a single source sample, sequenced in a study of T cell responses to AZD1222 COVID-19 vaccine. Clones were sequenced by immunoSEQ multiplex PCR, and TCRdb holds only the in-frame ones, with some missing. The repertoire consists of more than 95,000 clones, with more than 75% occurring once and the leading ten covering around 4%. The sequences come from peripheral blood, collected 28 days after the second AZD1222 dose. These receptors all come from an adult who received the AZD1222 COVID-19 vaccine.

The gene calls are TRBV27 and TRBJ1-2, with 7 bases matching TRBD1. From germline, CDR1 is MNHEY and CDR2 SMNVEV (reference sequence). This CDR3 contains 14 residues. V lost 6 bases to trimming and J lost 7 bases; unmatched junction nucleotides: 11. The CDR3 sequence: CASSKTGSLAGYTF. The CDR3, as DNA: TGTGCCAGCAGCAAGACAGGGAGTTTGGCTGGCTACACCTTC.

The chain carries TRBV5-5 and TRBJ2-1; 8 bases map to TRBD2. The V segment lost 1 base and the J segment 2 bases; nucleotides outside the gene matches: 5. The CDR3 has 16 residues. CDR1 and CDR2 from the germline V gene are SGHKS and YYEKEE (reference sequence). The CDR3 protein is CASSLLLAVTYNEQFF. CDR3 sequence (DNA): TGTGCCAGCAGCTTGTTACTAGCGGTTACCTACAATGAGCAGTTCTTC.

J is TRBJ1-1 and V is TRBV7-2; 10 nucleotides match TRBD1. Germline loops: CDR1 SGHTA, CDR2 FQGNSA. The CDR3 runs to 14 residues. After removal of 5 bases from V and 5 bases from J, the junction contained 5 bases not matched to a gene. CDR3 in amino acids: CASSADRGGTEAFF. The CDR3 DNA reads TGTGCCAGCAGCGCGGACAGGGGGGGAACTGAAGCTTTCTTT.

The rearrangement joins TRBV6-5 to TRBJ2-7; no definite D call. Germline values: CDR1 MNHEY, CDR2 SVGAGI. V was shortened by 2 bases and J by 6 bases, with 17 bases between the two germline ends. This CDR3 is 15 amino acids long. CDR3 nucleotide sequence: TGTGCCAGCAGTTACGTGGGCACCTCAACGGGCGAGCAGTACTTC. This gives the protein CASSYVGTSTGEQYF.

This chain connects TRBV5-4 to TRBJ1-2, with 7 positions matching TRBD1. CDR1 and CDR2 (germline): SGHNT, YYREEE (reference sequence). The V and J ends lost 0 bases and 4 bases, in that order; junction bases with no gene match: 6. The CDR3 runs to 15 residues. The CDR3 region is CASSLGGGSIYGYTF. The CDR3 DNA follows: TGTGCCAGCAGCTTGGGAGGGGGCTCCATCTATGGCTACACCTTC.

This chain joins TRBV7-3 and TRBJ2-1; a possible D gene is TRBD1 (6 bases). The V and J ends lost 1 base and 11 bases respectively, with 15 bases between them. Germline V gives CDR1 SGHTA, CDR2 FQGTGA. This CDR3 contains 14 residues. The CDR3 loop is CASSLKKPGTQQFF. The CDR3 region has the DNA TGTGCCAGCAGCTTAAAAAAGCCGGGGACACAGCAGTTCTTC.

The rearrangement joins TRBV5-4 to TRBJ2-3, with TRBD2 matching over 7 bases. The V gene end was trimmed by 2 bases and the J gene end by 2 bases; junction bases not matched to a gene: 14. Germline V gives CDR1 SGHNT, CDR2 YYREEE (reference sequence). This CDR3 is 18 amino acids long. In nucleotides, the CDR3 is TGTGCCAGCAGCTTCAAGCTCCTAGCGGCCCTACACACAGATACGCAGTATTTT. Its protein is CASSFKLLAALHTDTQYF.

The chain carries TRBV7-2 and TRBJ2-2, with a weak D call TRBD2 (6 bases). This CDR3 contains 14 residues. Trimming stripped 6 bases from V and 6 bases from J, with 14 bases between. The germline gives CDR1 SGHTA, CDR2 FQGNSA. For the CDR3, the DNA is TGTGCCAGCAGTCCTTCGGGGGTCCCCGGGGAGCTGTTTTTT. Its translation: CASSPSGVPGELFF.

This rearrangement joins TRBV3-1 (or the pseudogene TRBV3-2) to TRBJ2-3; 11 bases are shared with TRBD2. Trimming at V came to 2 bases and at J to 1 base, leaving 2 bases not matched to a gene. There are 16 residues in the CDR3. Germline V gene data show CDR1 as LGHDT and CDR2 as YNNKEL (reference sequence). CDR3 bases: TGTGCCAGCAGCCAAAAGGGACTAGCGGGCACAGATACGCAGTATTTT. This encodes CASSQKGLAGTDTQYF.

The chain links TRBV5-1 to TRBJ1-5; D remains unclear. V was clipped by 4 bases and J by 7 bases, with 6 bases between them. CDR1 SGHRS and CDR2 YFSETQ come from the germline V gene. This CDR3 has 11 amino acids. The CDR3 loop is CASSAEQPQHF. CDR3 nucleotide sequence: TGCGCCAGCAGCGCGGAGCAGCCCCAGCATTTT.

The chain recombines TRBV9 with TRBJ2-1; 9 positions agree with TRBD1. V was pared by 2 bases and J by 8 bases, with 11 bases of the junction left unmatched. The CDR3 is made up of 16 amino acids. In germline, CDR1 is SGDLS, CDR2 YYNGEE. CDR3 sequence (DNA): TGTGCCAGCAGCGTTAGCGGAGGGACAGGGATCGATGAGCAGTTCTTC. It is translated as CASSVSGGTGIDEQFF.

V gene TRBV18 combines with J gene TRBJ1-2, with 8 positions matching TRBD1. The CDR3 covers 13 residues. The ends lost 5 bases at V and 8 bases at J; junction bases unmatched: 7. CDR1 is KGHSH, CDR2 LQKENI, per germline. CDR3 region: CASSTQGGEGYTF. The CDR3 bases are TGTGCCAGCTCAACACAGGGGGGAGAGGGCTACACCTTC.

This chain's CDR3 is CASSLVPGLAGGQETQYF. As DNA, the CDR3 is TGTGCCAGCAGCTTAGTACCGGGACTAGCGGGGGGGCAAGAGACCCAGTACTTC. The genes are TRBV7-2 and TRBJ2-5, with 16 nucleotides matching TRBD2. Germline V gene data show CDR1 as SGHTA and CDR2 as FQGNSA. V was pared by 1 base and J by 2 bases, with 4 bases of the junction left unmatched. The CDR3 extends over 18 amino acids.

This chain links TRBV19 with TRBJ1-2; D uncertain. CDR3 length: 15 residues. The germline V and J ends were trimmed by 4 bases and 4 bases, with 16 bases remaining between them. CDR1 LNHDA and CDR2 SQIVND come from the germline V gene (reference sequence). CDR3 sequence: CASSTNPGSFYGYTF. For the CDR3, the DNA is TGTGCCAGTAGTACTAATCCCGGGTCCTTCTATGGCTACACCTTC.

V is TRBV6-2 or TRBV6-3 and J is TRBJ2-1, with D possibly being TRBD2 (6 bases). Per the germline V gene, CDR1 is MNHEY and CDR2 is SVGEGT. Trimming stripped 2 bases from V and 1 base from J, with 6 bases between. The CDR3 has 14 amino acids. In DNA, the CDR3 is TGTGCCAGCAGTTACGGGGGGTCCTACAATGAGCAGTTCTTC. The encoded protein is CASSYGGSYNEQFF.

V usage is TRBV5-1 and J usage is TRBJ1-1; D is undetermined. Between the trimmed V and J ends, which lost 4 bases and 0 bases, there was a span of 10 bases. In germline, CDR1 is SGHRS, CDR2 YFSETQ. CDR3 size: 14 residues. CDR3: CASSPSVMNTEAFF. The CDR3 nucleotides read TGCGCCAGCAGCCCCTCAGTGATGAACACTGAAGCTTTCTTT.

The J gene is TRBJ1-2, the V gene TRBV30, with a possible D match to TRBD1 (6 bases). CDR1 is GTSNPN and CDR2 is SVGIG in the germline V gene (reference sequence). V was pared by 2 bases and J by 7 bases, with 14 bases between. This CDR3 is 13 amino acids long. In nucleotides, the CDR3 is TGTGCCTGGAGTTCTTCAGGGGAACGTGGCTACACCTTC. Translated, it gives CAWSSSGERGYTF.

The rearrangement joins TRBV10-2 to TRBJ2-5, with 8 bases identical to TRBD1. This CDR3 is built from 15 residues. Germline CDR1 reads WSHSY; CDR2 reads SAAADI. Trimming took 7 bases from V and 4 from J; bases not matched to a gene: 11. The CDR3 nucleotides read TGCGCCAGCACCTTTACAGGGGGGCCTGCAGAGACCCAGTACTTC. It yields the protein CASTFTGGPAETQYF.

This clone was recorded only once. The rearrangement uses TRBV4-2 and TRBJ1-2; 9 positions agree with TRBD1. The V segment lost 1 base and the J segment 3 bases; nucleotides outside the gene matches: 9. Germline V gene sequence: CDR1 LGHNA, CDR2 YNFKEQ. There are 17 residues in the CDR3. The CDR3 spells CASSQGQGGLRDYGYTF. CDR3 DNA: TGTGCCAGCAGCCAAGGACAGGGGGGACTTAGGGACTATGGCTACACCTTC.

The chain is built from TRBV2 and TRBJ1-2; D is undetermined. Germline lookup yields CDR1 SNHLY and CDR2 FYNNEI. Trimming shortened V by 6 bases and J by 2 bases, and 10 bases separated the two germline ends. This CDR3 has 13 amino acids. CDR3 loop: CASSSSINYGYTF. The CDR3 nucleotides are TGTGCCAGCAGCTCCAGCATAAACTATGGCTACACCTTC.

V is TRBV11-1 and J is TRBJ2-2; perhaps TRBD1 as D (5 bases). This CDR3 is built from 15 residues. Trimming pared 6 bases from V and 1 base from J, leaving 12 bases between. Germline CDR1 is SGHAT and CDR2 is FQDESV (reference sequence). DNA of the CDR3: TGTGCCAGCAGTCTTACCGGACAGAACACCGGGGAGCTGTTTTTT. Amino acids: CASSLTGQNTGELFF.

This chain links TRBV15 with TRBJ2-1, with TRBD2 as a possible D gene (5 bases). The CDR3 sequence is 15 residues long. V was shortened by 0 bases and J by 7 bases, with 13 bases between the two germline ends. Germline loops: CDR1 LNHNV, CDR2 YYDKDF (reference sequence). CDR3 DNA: TGTGCCACCAGCAGAGATCTAGCCCCTCGTAATGAGCAGTTCTTC. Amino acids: CATSRDLAPRNEQFF.

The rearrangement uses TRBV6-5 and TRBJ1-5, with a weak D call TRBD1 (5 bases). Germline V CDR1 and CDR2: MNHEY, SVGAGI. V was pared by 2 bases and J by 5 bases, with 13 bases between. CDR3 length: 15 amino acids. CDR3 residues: CASSYQAGRDQPQHF. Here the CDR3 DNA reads TGTGCCAGCAGTTACCAGGCGGGGCGAGATCAGCCCCAGCATTTT.

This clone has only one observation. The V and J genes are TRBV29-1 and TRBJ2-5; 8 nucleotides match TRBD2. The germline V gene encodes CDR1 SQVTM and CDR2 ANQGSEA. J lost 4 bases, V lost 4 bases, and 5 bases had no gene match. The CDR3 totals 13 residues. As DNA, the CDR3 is TGCAGCGTTGTAGCGGGACGCACAGAGACCCAGTACTTC. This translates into CSVVAGRTETQYF.

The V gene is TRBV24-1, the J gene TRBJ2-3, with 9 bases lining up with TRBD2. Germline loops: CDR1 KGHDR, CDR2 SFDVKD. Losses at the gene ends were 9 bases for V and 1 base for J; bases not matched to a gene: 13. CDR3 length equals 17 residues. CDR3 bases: TGTGCCACCCGGGGTAGGGCTAGCGGGATTGGCACAGATACGCAGTATTTT. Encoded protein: CATRGRASGIGTDTQYF.

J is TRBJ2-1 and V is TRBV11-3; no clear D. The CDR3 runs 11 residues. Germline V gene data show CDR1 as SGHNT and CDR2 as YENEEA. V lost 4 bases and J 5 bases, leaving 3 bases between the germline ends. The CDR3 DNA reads TGTGCCAGCAGCTCAGACAATGAGCAGTTCTTC. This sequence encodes CASSSDNEQFF.

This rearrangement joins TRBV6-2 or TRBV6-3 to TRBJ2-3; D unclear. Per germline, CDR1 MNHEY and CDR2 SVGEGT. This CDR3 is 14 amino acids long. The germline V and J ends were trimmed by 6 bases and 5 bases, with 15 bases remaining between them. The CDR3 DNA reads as TGTGCCAGCAGCTCTCCATTGCTGGGAGATACGCAGTATTTT. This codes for CASSSPLLGDTQYF.

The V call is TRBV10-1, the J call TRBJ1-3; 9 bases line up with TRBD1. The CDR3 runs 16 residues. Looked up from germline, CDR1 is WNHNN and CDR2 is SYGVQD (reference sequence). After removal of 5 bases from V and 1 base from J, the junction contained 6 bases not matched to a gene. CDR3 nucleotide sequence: TGCGCCAGCAGTCTTACCGGGACAGGGTCTGGAAACACCATATATTTT. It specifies CASSLTGTGSGNTIYF.

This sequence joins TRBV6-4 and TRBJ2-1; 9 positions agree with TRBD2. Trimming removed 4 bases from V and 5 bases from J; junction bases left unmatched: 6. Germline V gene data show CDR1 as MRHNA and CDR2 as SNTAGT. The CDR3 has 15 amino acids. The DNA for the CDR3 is TGTGCCAGCAGTGCGTCAGCGGGAGGACACAATGAGCAGTTCTTC. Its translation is CASSASAGGHNEQFF.

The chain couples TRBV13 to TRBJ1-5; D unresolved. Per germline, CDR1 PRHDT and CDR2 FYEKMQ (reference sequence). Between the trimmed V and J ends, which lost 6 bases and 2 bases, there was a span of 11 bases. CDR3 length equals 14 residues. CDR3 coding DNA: TGTGCCAGCAGTAGAGGTGGGGGCAATCAGCCCCAGCATTTT. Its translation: CASSRGGGNQPQHF.

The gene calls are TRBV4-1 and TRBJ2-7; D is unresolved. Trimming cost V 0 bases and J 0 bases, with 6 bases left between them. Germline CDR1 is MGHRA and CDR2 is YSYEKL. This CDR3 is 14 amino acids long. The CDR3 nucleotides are TGCGCCAGCAGCCAAGACCTCGGCTCCTACGAGCAGTACTTC. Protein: CASSQDLGSYEQYF.